The present T cell receptor (beta chain) was sequenced within a study of regulatory T cells in long-lasting Graves disease. Findings and caveats of the study: TRBV28, TRBJ1-2 and TRBJ2-5 were segments that persistent disease favored. Lower TCR diversity was seen in persistent Graves' patients than in newly diagnosed ones.

In building TCR beta libraries, iRepertoire HTBI primers were used together with Arm-PCR of CDR3 regions. Using its own MiXCR run on the multiplex PCR reads, TCRdb lists one record per CDR3 protein. This table has about 460,000 distinct CDR3 sequences, approximately 23% appearing once. Germline lookup yields CDR1 SGHRS and CDR2 YFSETQ. V lost 0 bases and J lost 5, with 8 bases in between. The length of the CDR3 is 13 residues. A word on this clonotype: The antigen is undetermined.

Time point: persistent/refractory GD, antithyroid drugs over 5 years with positive TRAb. Generation of the TCR library employed RNA extracted from PBMCs. Each of the patients was recruited from an endocrinology department situated in Xi'an, China. The specimen comprised peripheral blood mononuclear cells (PBMCs), sampled when the disease was refractory, from a patient treated with antithyroid drugs. The clonotype was recovered from a female donor with Graves disease. The J gene is TRBJ1-2, the V gene TRBV5-1; no reliable D call. CDR3 protein: CASSLVTDYGYTF. DNA of the CDR3: TGCGCCAGCAGCTTGGTGACCGATTATGGCTACACCTTC.